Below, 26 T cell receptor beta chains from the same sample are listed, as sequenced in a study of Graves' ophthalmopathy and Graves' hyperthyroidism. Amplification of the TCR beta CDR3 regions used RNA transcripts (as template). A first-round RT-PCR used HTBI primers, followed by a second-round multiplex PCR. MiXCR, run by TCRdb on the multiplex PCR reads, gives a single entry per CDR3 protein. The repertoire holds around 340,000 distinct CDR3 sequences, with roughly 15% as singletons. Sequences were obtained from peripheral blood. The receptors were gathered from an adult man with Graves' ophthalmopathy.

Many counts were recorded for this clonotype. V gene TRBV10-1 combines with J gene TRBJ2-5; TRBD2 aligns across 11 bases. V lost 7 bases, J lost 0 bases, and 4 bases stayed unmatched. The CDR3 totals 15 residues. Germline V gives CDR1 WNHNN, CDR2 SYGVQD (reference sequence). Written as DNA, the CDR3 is TGCGCCAGCATCCCTAGCGGGAGGTACCAAGAGACCCAGTACTTC. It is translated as CASIPSGRYQETQYF.

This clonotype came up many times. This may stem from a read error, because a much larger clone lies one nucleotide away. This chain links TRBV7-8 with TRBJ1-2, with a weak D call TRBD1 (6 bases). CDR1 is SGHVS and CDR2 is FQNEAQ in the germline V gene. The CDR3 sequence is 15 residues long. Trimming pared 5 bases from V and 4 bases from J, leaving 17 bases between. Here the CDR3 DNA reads TGTGCCAGCAGCCCAGCCCAGGGGCCCGGCTATGGCTACACCTTC. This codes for CASSPAQGPGYGYTF.

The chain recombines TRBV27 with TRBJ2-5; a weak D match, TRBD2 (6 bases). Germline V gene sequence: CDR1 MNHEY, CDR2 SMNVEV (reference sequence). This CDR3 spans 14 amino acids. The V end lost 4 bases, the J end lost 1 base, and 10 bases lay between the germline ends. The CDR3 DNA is TGTGCCAGCAGTTCGCCTAGCGCCCAAGAGACCCAGTACTTC. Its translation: CASSSPSAQETQYF.

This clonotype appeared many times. CDR3 protein: CSVFIGPTGEQYF. In nucleotides, the CDR3 is TGCAGCGTTTTTATAGGTCCCACGGGCGAGCAGTACTTC. The genes are TRBV29-1 and TRBJ2-7; D gene uncertain. The CDR3 runs 13 residues. CDR1 is SQVTM, CDR2 ANQGSEA, per germline. V lost 5 bases, J lost 6 bases, and 17 bases lay in between.

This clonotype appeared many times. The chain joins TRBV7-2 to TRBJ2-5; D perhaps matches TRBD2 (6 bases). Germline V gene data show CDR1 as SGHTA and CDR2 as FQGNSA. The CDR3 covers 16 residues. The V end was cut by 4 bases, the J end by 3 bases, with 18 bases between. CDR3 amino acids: CASSSSGGAHEETQYF. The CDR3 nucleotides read TGTGCCAGCAGCTCAAGTGGAGGGGCCCACGAAGAGACCCAGTACTTC. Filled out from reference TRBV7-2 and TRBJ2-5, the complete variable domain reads GAGVSQSPSNKVTEKGKDVELRCDPISGHTALYWYRQSLGQGLEFLIYFQGNSAPDKSGLPSDRFSAERTGGSVSTLTIQRTQQEDSAVYLCASSSSGGAHEETQYFGPGTRLLVL.

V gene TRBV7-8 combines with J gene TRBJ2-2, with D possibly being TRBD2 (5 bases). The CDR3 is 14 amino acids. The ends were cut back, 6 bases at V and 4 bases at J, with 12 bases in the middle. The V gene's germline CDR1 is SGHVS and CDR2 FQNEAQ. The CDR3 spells CASSYGLVTGELFF. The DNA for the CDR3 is TGTGCCAGCAGTTATGGACTGGTCACCGGGGAGCTGTTTTTT.

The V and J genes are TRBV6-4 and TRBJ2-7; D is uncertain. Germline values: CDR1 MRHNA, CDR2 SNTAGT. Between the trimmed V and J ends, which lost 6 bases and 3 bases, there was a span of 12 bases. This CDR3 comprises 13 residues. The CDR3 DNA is TGTGCCAGCAGGAGGCAGGTCGACTACGAGCAGTACTTC. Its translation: CASRRQVDYEQYF.

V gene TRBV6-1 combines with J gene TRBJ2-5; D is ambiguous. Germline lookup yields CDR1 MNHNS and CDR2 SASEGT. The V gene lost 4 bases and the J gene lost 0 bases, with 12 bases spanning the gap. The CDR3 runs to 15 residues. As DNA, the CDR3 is TGTGCCAGCAGTGTGAACAGCCTCCACCAAGAGACCCAGTACTTC. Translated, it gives CASSVNSLHQETQYF.

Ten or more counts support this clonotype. The CDR3 region is CASSPMAGGNTEAFF. As DNA, the CDR3 is TGTGCCAGCAGTCCGATGGCAGGCGGGAACACTGAAGCTTTCTTT. This chain links TRBV6-5 with TRBJ1-1; D is uncertain. The CDR3 contains 15 residues. From germline, CDR1 is MNHEY and CDR2 SVGAGI. V lost 5 bases and J lost 1, with 14 bases in between.

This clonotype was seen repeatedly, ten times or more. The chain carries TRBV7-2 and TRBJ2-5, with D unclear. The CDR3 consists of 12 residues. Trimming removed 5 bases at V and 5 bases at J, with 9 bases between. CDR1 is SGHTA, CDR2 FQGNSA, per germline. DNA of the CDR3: TGTGCCAGCAGCAGCCGGTGGGAGACCCAGTACTTC. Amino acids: CASSSRWETQYF.

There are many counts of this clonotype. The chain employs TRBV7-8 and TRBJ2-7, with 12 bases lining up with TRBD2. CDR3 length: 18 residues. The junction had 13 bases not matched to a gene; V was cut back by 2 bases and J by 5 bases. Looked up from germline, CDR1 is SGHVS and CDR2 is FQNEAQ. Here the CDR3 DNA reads TGTGCCAGCAGCTTAATGGGGGGCGCGACTAGCGGGAGTAACGAGCAGTACTTC. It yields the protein CASSLMGGATSGSNEQYF.

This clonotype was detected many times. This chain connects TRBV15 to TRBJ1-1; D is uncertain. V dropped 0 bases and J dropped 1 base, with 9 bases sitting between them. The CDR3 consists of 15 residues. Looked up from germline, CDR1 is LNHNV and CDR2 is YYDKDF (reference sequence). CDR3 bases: TGTGCCACCAGCAGAGATCGGGTATCGAACACTGAAGCTTTCTTT. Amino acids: CATSRDRVSNTEAFF. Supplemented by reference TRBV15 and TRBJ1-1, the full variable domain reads DAMVIQNPRYQVTQFGKPVTLSCSQTLNHNVMYWYQQKSSQAPKLLFHYYDKDFNNEADTPDNFQSRRPNTSFCFLDIRSPGLGDTAMYLCATSRDRVSNTEAFFGQGTRLTVV.

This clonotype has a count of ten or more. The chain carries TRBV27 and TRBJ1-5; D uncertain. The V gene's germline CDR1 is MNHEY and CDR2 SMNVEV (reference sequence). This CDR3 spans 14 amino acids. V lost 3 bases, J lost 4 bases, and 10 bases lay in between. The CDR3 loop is CASSFSGYNQPQHF. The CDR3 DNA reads TGTGCCAGCAGTTTCTCGGGATATAATCAGCCCCAGCATTTT.

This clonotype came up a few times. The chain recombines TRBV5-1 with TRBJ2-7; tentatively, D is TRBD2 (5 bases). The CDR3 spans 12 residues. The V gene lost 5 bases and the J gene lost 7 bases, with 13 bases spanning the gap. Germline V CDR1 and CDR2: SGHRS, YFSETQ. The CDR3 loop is CASSSGMWEQYF. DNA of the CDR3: TGCGCCAGCAGTTCGGGGATGTGGGAGCAGTACTTC.

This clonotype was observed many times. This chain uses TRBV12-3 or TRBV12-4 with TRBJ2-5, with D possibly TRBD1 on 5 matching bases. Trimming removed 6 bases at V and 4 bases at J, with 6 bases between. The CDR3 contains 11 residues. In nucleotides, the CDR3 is TGTGCCAGCAGCAGGGCAGAGACCCAGTACTTC. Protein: CASSRAETQYF.

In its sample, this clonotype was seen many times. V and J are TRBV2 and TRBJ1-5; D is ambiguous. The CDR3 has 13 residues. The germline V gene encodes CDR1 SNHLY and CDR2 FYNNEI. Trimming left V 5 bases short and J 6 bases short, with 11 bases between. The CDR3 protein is CASSPRARQPQHF. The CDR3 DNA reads TGTGCCAGCAGTCCGAGGGCCCGTCAGCCCCAGCATTTT. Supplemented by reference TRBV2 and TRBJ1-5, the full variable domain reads EPEVTQTPSHQVTQMGQEVILRCVPISNHLYFYWYRQILGQKVEFLVSFYNNEISEKSEIFDDQFSVERPDGSNFTLKIRSTKLEDSAMYFCASSPRARQPQHFGDGTRLSIL.

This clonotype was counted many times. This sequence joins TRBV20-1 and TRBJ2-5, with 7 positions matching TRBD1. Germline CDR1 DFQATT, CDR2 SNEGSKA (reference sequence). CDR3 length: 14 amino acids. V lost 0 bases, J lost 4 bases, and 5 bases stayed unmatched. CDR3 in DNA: TGCAGTGCTAGAGATCCCCCAGGGGGAGAGACCCAGTACTTC. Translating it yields CSARDPPGGETQYF.

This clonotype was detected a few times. This chain's CDR3 is CASSRAGLSPETQYF. The CDR3, as DNA: TGTGCCAGCAGCCGAGCGGGTCTGTCCCCAGAGACCCAGTACTTC. The J gene is TRBJ2-5, the V gene TRBV7-2, with D possibly TRBD2 on 6 matching bases. Germline CDR1 and CDR2: SGHTA and FQGNSA. Trimming removed 5 bases from V and 4 bases from J, with 17 bases in between. The CDR3 sequence is 15 residues long. The entire variable domain, with the rest obtained from reference TRBV7-2 and TRBJ2-5, is as follows: GAGVSQSPSNKVTEKGKDVELRCDPISGHTALYWYRQSLGQGLEFLIYFQGNSAPDKSGLPSDRFSAERTGGSVSTLTIQRTQQEDSAVYLCASSRAGLSPETQYFGPGTRLLVL.

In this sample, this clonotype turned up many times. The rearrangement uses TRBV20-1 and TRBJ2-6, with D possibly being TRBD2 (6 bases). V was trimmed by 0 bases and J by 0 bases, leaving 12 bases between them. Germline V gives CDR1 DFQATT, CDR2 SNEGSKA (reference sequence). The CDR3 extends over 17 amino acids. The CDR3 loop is CSARDLGGTSGANVLTF. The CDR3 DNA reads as TGCAGTGCTAGAGATCTAGGCGGGACCTCTGGGGCCAACGTCCTGACTTTC.

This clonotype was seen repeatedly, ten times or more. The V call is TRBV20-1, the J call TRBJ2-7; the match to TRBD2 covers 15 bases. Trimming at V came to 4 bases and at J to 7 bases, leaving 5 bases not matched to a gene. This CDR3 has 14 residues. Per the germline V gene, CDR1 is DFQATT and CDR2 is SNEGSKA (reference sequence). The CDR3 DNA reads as TGCAGTGCTACAGGGACTAGCGGGAGGCCTGAGCAGTACTTC. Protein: CSATGTSGRPEQYF.

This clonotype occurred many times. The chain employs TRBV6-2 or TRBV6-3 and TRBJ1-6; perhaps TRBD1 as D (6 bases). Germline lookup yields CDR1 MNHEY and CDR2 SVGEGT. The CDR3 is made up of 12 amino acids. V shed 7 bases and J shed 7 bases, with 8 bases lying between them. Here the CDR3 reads CASITGNSPLHF. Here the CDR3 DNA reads TGTGCCAGCATTACAGGGAATTCACCCCTCCACTTT.

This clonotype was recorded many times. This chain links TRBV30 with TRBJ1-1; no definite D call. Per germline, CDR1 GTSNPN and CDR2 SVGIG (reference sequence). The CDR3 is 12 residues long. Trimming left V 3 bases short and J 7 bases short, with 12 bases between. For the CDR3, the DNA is TGTGCCTGGAGCCCGACTGCAGGTGAAGCTTTCTTT. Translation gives CAWSPTAGEAFF.

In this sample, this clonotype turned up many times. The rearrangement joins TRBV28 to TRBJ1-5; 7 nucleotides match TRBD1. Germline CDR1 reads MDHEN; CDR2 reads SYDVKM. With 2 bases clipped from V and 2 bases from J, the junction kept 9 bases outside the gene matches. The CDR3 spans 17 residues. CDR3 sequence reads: CASSLGVQGWRNQPQHF. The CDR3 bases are TGTGCCAGCAGTTTAGGGGTACAGGGGTGGCGCAATCAGCCCCAGCATTTT.

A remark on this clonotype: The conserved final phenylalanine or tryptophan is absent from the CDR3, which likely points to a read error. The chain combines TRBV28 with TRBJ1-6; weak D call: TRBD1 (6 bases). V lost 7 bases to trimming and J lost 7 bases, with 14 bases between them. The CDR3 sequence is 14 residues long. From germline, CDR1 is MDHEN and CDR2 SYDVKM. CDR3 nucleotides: TGTGCCAGCAAGACAGGTCCCGGGAATTCACCCCTCCACTTA. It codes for CASKTGPGNSPLHL.

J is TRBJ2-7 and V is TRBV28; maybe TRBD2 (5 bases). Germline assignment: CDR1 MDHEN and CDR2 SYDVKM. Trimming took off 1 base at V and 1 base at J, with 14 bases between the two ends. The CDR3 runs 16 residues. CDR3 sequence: CASSLLSLVGSYEQYF. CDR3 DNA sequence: TGTGCCAGCAGTTTATTGTCACTAGTAGGTTCCTACGAGCAGTACTTC.

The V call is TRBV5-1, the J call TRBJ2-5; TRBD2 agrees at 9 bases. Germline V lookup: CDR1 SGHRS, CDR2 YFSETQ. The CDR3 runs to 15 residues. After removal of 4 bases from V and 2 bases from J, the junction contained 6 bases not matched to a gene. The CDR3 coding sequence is TGCGCCAGCAGCCAAAGAGCGGGAGGACAAGAGACCCAGTACTTC. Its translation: CASSQRAGGQETQYF.